This T cell receptor (beta chain) appears in the sequencing data of a study of cytomegalovirus exposure and HLA in healthy donors. General observations from the study: V segments that were indistinguishable, TRBV6-2 and TRBV6-3 among them, were omitted from analysis. 164 TCR beta chains were listed as cytomegalovirus-associated. Later analysis demonstrated an association between a missense DCLRE1C variant and TCR beta V- and J-gene trimming. Accurate prediction of HLA-A and HLA-B alleles (for most subjects) was reportedly achieved from TCR beta sequences.

13 Jbeta primers and 60 Vbeta primers were used for the PCR. TCRdb's table, derived via immunoSEQ multiplex PCR, lists solely in-frame clones and lacks some. The sample gives approximately 210,000 clones, around 75% of which show up once; roughly 1.5% is in the top ten. Points on this clone: Its specificity is not known.

In germline, CDR1 is GTSNPN, CDR2 SVGIG (reference sequence). The CDR3 has 16 amino acids. V lost 4 bases and J lost 0; bases outside the gene matches: 9. This chain links TRBV30 with TRBJ2-3, with 8 bases fitting TRBD1. This clonotype was sampled from a woman between 45 and 65 years old in good health and CMV-seronegative. The specimen was PBMCs. The CDR3 here is CAWTPGTGSSTDTQYF. Here the CDR3 DNA reads TGTGCCTGGACCCCCGGGACAGGTAGTAGCACAGATACGCAGTATTTT.